A single sample is the source of the 24 T cell receptor beta chains below, sequenced in a study of regulatory T cells in long-lasting Graves disease. As for time point: persistent/refractory GD, antithyroid drugs over 5 years with positive TRAb. TCR sequences were obtained from RNA taken from PBMCs. Investigators prepared the TCR beta libraries by applying iRepertoire HTBI primers and Arm-PCR of CDR3 regions. In TCRdb, the multiplex PCR reads were re-called with MiXCR into one record per CDR3 protein. The sample has around 400,000 distinct CDR3 sequences, 20% to 25% seen once. The specimen comprised peripheral blood mononuclear cells (PBMCs), sampled when the disease was refractory, from a patient treated with antithyroid drugs. The receptors come from a woman aged 40 to 49 with Graves disease.

At least ten counts were recorded for this clonotype. This chain connects TRBV2 to TRBJ1-1; 7 bases are a match to TRBD1. The CDR3 is made up of 14 amino acids. V dropped 5 bases and J dropped 1; count of bases not matched to a gene: 4. Germline lookup yields CDR1 SNHLY and CDR2 FYNNEI. The CDR3 spells CASSNRGGNTEAFF. The DNA of the CDR3 is TGTGCCAGCAGTAACAGGGGCGGGAACACTGAAGCTTTCTTT.

Only a few counts were recorded for this clonotype. V and J are TRBV20-1 and TRBJ2-1; 10 positions agree with TRBD2. This CDR3 contains 17 residues. Germline values: CDR1 DFQATT, CDR2 SNEGSKA (reference sequence). V was clipped by 7 bases and J by 3 bases; unmatched bases: 15. Written as DNA, the CDR3 is TGCAGTGTTGTCGGGCTAGCGGGAGATGACGTCTACAATGAGCAGTTCTTC. Translation gives CSVVGLAGDDVYNEQFF.

As for this clonotype: At one boundary the junction diverges from the germline segment, which might be a read error. The rearrangement links TRBV7-2 to TRBJ2-5; possible D gene TRBD2, 6 bases. Germline assignment: CDR1 SGHTA and CDR2 FQGNSA. The length of the CDR3 is 14 residues. Here the CDR3 reads CASSLKRAEETQYF. The CDR3 DNA follows: TGCGCCAGCAGCTTGAAGCGGGCGGAGGAGACCCAGTACTTC.

This clonotype was seen only a few times. Since a far larger clone is one base different, this is likely a read error. This chain joins TRBV12-3 or TRBV12-4 and TRBJ2-2; D gene uncertain. The CDR3 runs 14 residues. Trimming removed 2 bases at V and 1 base at J, with 5 bases between. The CDR3 reads CASSLTVNTGELFF. The CDR3, as DNA: TGTGCCAGCAGTTTAACGGTGAACACCGGGGAGCTGTTTTTT.

This clonotype was seen once. This may arise from a read error, as a much more abundant clone is one base away. The rearrangement joins TRBV12-3 or TRBV12-4 to TRBJ1-2; possible D gene TRBD1, 6 bases. Trimming removed 1 base from V and 7 bases from J, with 13 bases in between. The CDR3 is 14 amino acids. The CDR3 protein is CASSLDRAPGGYTF. The CDR3 DNA reads as TGTGCCAGCAGTTTAGACAGGGCGCCGGGTGGCTACACCTTC.

This clonotype was observed at least ten times. The V call is TRBV28, the J call TRBJ1-2, with no clear D. CDR1 is MDHEN, CDR2 SYDVKM, per germline. V lost 3 bases and J 4 bases, leaving 12 bases between the germline ends. The CDR3 runs 14 residues. CDR3 bases: TGTGCCAGCAGTTTTGTGGTCAACCCCTATGGCTACACCTTC. Translating it yields CASSFVVNPYGYTF.

This clonotype occurred a few times. The rearrangement uses TRBV29-1 and TRBJ2-1; the match to TRBD2 covers 14 bases. V dropped 7 bases and J dropped 7; count of bases not matched to a gene: 15. The germline CDR1 and CDR2 sequences are SQVTM and ANQGSEA. The CDR3 consists of 17 residues. The CDR3 region is CSAVRRKTSGRANEQFF. CDR3 in DNA: TGCAGCGCTGTTAGGAGGAAGACTAGCGGGAGGGCAAATGAGCAGTTCTTC.

The V gene is TRBV11-2, the J gene TRBJ2-3, with TRBD2 matching over 11 bases. V dropped 5 bases and J dropped 6; count of bases not matched to a gene: 19. Germline loops: CDR1 SGHAT, CDR2 FQNNGV. The length of the CDR3 is 19 residues. The CDR3 protein is CASSKYAGLAEGKRDTQYF. For the CDR3, the DNA is TGTGCCAGCAGCAAATATGCGGGACTAGCGGAGGGCAAAAGGGATACGCAGTATTTT.

The sample holds many counts of this clonotype. The chain recombines TRBV28 with TRBJ2-7; 9 bases are a match to TRBD2. V lost 4 bases and J lost 6; bases outside the gene matches: 7. The CDR3 loop spans 14 amino acids. The germline gives CDR1 MDHEN, CDR2 SYDVKM. The CDR3 DNA reads TGTGCCAGCAGTTGGCTAGCGGGAACCAGCGAGCAGTACTTC. Its translation: CASSWLAGTSEQYF.

This clonotype was counted between two and nine times. The chain carries TRBV10-3 and TRBJ2-7; D assignment may be TRBD1 or TRBD2 (5 bases each). Germline V gene lookup returns CDR1 ENHRY and CDR2 SYGVKD. V was shortened by 6 bases and J by 1 base, with 13 bases between the two germline ends. There are 14 residues in the CDR3. CDR3 residues: CAISRDQGSYEQYF. The CDR3 coding sequence is TGTGCCATCAGCCGGGACCAGGGTTCCTACGAGCAGTACTTC.

This sequence joins TRBV28 and TRBJ2-7; tentatively, D is TRBD2 (5 bases). Trimming shortened V by 2 bases and J by 7 bases, and 9 bases separated the two germline ends. From germline, CDR1 is MDHEN and CDR2 SYDVKM. CDR3 length equals 12 residues. CDR3 DNA: TGTGCCAGCAGTTTACTAGCTAGTGAGCAGTACTTC. It is translated as CASSLLASEQYF.

This rearrangement joins TRBV19 to TRBJ1-5, with unresolved D. Germline V gene lookup returns CDR1 LNHDA and CDR2 SQIVND (reference sequence). Deletions cut 1 base from V and 4 bases from J, with 5 bases between. CDR3 length: 13 amino acids. The chain's CDR3 is CASSIGGNQPQHF. For the CDR3, the DNA is TGTGCCAGTAGTATAGGCGGGAATCAGCCCCAGCATTTT.

This clonotype was detected ten times or more. This sequence joins TRBV2 and TRBJ1-4; no firm D call. Per the germline V gene, CDR1 is SNHLY and CDR2 is FYNNEI. The CDR3 covers 11 residues. V was trimmed by 6 bases and J by 7 bases, leaving 6 bases between them. The CDR3 protein is CASRIGEKLFF. The CDR3 DNA sequence: TGTGCCAGCAGGATAGGTGAAAAACTGTTTTTT.

This rearrangement joins TRBV6-1 to TRBJ2-7, with TRBD2 matching 11 bases. Germline loops: CDR1 MNHNS, CDR2 SASEGT. With V trimmed by 6 bases and J by 3 bases, 7 bases remained unmatched. The CDR3 runs to 15 residues. CDR3 sequence reads: CASRFTSGRFYEQYF. The CDR3 DNA follows: TGTGCCAGCAGGTTCACTAGCGGGAGATTCTACGAGCAGTACTTC.

The chain has TRBV11-2 and TRBJ1-6; no clear D gene. CDR3 length: 13 residues. Trimming pared 0 bases from V and 9 bases from J, leaving 6 bases between. Germline-derived CDR1 and CDR2 are SGHAT and FQNNGV. The CDR3 coding sequence is TGTGCCAGCAGCTTAGAGGGGATTTCACCCCTCCACTTT. Translation: CASSLEGISPLHF.

This clonotype occurred many times. Mismatch with germline at one junction end may stem from a read error. V and J are TRBV28 and TRBJ2-7, with D possibly TRBD2 on 5 matching bases. The CDR3 totals 14 residues. Per germline, CDR1 MDHEN and CDR2 SYDVKM. The DNA for the CDR3 is TGTACCAGCAGAACAATCGGGGTCCCCTACGAGCAGTACTTC. Protein: CTSRTIGVPYEQYF.

This clonotype showed up many times. The CDR3 coding sequence is TGCAGCGTTAAAATCGGGTTGGACATTCAGTACTTC. Its translation is CSVKIGLDIQYF. The chain combines TRBV29-1 with TRBJ2-4; unclear D gene. The V end lost 5 bases, the J end lost 8 bases, and 13 bases lay between the germline ends. Germline values: CDR1 SQVTM, CDR2 ANQGSEA. The CDR3 is 12 residues long.

This clonotype was observed many times. This sequence joins TRBV27 and TRBJ1-2; D might be TRBD1 (5 bases). Germline loops: CDR1 MNHEY, CDR2 SMNVEV (reference sequence). Between the trimmed V and J ends, which lost 10 bases and 6 bases, there was a span of 21 bases. CDR3 size: 14 residues. The CDR3 coding sequence is TGTGCCACCGGCCCAGGGAGGGGACGGGATGGCTACACCTTC. Protein: CATGPGRGRDGYTF.

This clonotype has a count of ten or more. This sequence joins TRBV28 and TRBJ2-7, with TRBD1 matching over 7 bases. CDR3 length: 14 amino acids. V shed 7 bases, J shed 0 bases, and the junction held 6 bases outside the gene matches. The germline V gene encodes CDR1 MDHEN and CDR2 SYDVKM. The CDR3 nucleotides are TGTGCCAGCAAACGCCCAGGGGGCTCCTACGAGCAGTACTTC. Translating gives CASKRPGGSYEQYF.

This clonotype was detected many times. The genes are TRBV28 and TRBJ2-4; TRBD1 aligns across 8 bases. V lost 5 bases, J lost 8 bases, and 8 bases stayed unmatched. Germline loops: CDR1 MDHEN, CDR2 SYDVKM. CDR3 length: 14 amino acids. The CDR3 loop reads CASSETDRGDIQYF. For the CDR3, the DNA is TGTGCCAGCAGTGAAACCGACAGGGGAGACATTCAGTACTTC.

The chain uses TRBV20-1 and TRBJ2-1; 14 nucleotides align to TRBD2. Trimming took 5 bases from V and 8 from J; bases not matched to a gene: 8. The germline gives CDR1 DFQATT, CDR2 SNEGSKA (reference sequence). This CDR3 comprises 15 residues. The CDR3 nucleotides read TGCAGTGCTCCGGGACTAGCGGGAGTTCCCTATGAGCAGTTCTTC. This sequence encodes CSAPGLAGVPYEQFF.

CDR3 sequence: CASSRGRDTEAFF. The DNA for the CDR3 is TGTGCCAGCAGCCGGGGCAGGGACACTGAAGCTTTCTTT. The V gene is TRBV7-9, the J gene TRBJ1-1, with D possibly matching TRBD1 (5 bases). Germline-derived CDR1 and CDR2 are SEHNR and FQNEAQ (reference sequence). V lost 5 bases and J lost 3, with 10 bases in between. The CDR3 totals 13 residues.

This clonotype was recorded once. The chain joins TRBV5-1 to TRBJ2-3, with TRBD2 matching over 9 bases. The CDR3 runs 16 residues. Trimming at V came to 6 bases and at J to 2 bases, leaving 10 bases not matched to a gene. Germline loops: CDR1 SGHRS, CDR2 YFSETQ. The CDR3 coding sequence is TGCGCCAGCAACACTGTGACTAGCGGATACACAGATACGCAGTATTTT. It yields the protein CASNTVTSGYTDTQYF.

This clonotype was found many times. This chain joins TRBV28 and TRBJ1-1; TRBD1 matches 7 bases. The J segment lost 4 bases and the V segment lost 7 bases, leaving 6 bases of the junction unmatched. CDR1 and CDR2 from the germline V gene are MDHEN and SYDVKM. This CDR3 has 13 amino acids. CDR3 in amino acids: CASTRGEVTEAFF. In DNA form, the CDR3 reads TGTGCCAGCACCAGGGGGGAGGTCACTGAAGCTTTCTTT.